A single T cell receptor (beta chain) is shown here with its context. Its matching antigen is unknown. Sequencing targeted expressed TCRB transcripts, as all isolated RNA had been reverse transcribed. Clones were read by immunoSEQ multiplex PCR, and TCRdb kept only the in-frame ones, dropping some. The data show 350,000 to 450,000 clones, roughly an eighth seen once. This CDR3 contains 17 residues. Germline CDR1 and CDR2: MGHRA and YSYEKL. V dropped 3 bases and J dropped 9; count of bases not matched to a gene: 14. The data are from a study of beta chain features in type 1 diabetes. Regarding the study as a whole: Moderately but significantly shorter TCRB CDR3s were found in Type 1 diabetes patients in all four CD4+ subsets.

About 120 mL of blood, on average, came from one heparinised draw per donor. The V call is TRBV4-1, the J call TRBJ2-1; 10 nucleotides agree with TRBD2. This receptor was identified in a young woman with type 1 diabetes. Material: naive CD4+ T cells from blood. The CDR3 is CASSQALAGVWVGEQFF. In nucleotides, the CDR3 is TGCGCCAGCAGCCAGGCTCTAGCGGGAGTTTGGGTAGGTGAGCAGTTCTTC.